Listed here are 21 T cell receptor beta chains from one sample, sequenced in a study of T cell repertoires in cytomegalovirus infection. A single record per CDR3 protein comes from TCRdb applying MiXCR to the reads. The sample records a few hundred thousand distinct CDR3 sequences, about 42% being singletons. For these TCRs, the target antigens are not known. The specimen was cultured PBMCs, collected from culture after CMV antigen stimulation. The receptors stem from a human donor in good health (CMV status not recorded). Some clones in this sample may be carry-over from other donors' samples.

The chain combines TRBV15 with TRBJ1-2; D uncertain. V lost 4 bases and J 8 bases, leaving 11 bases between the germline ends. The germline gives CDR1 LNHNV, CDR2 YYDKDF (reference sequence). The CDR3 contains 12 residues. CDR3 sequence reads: CATSKDSWGYTF. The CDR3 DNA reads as TGTGCCACCAGCAAGGACTCCTGGGGCTACACCTTC.

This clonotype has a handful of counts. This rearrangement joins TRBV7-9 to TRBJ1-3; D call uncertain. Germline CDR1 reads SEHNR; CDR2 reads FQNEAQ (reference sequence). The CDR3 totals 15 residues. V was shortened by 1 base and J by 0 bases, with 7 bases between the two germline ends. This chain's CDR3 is CASSLDTRSGNTIYF. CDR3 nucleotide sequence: TGTGCCAGCAGCTTAGACACCCGCTCTGGAAACACCATATATTTT.

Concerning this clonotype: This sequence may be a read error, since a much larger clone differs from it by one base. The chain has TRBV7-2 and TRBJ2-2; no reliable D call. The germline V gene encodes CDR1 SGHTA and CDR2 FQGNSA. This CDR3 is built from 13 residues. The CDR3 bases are TGTGCCAACAGCCCATTGAACACCGGGGAGCTGTTTTTT. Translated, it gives CANSPLNTGELFF.

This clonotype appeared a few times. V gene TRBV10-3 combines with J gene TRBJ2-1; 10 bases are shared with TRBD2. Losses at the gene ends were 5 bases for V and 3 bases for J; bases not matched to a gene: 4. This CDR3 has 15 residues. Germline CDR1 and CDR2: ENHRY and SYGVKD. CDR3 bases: TGTGCCATCAGTACAGCGGGAGGGAACTACAATGAGCAGTTCTTC. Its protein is CAISTAGGNYNEQFF.

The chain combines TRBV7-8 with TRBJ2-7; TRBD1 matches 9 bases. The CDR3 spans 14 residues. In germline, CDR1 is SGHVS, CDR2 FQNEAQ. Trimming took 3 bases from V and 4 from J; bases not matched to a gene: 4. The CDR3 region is CASSLGQGLYEQYF. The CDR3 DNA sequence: TGTGCCAGCAGCTTGGGACAGGGCCTGTACGAGCAGTACTTC. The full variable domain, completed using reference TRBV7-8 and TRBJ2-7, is GAGVSQSPRYKVAKRGQDVALRCDPISGHVSLFWYQQALGQGPEFLTYFQNEAQLDKSGLPSDRFFAERPEGSVSTLKIQRTQQEDSAVYLCASSLGQGLYEQYFGPGTRLTVT.

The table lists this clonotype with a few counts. Here the CDR3 reads CASSPGEGEQYF. In nucleotides, the CDR3 is TGTGCCAGCAGTCCCGGGGAAGGGGAGCAGTATTTT. The chain joins TRBV12-3 or TRBV12-4 to TRBJ2-7; D possibly uses TRBD1 or TRBD2 (5 bases each). The J call may be wrong; the DNA end is better matched by TRBJ2-3. This CDR3 has 12 residues.

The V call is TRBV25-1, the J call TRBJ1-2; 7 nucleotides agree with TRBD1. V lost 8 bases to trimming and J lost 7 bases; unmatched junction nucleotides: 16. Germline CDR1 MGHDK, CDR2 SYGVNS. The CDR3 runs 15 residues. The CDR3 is CASRPGQAISGGYTF. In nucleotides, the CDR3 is TGTGCCAGCCGACCTGGACAGGCCATTTCGGGTGGCTACACCTTC.

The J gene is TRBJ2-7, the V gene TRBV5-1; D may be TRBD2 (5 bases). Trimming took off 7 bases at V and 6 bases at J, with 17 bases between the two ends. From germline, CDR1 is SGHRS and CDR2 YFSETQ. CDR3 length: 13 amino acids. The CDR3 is CASRTGMTGEQYF. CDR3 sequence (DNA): TGCGCCAGCCGAACCGGGATGACGGGCGAGCAGTACTTC.

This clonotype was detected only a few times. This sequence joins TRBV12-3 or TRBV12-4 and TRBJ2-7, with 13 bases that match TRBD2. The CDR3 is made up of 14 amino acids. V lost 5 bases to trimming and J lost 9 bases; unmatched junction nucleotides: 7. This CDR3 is CASSPRLAGGMQYF. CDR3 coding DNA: TGTGCCAGCAGTCCCCGACTAGCGGGGGGCATGCAGTACTTC.

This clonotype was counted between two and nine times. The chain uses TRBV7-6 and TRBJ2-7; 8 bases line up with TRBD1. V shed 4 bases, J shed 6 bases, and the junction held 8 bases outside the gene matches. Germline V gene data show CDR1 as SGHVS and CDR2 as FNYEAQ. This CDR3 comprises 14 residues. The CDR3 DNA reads TGTGCCAGCAGCTCCTATGGGGGGACAGGCGAGCAGTACTTC. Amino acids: CASSSYGGTGEQYF.

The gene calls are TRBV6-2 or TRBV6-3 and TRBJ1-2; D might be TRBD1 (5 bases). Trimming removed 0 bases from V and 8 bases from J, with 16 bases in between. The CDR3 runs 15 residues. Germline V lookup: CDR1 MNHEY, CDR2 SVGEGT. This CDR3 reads CASSYSIGTRGGYTF. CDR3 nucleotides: TGTGCCAGCAGTTACTCGATCGGGACTAGAGGCGGCTACACCTTC.

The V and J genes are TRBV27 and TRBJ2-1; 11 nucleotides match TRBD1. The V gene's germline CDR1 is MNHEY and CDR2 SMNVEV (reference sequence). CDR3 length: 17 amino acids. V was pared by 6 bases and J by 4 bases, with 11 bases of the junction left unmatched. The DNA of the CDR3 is TGTGCCAGCAGACTCGGGGGGACAGGGGGTCGGTACAATGAGCAGTTCTTC. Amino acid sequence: CASRLGGTGGRYNEQFF.

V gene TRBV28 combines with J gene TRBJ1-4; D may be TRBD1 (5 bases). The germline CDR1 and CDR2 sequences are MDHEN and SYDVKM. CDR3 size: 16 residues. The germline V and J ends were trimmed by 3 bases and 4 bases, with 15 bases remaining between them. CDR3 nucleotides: TGTGCCAGCAGTTTGCGACTCAGGGAAGTTAATGAAAAACTGTTTTTT. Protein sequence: CASSLRLREVNEKLFF.

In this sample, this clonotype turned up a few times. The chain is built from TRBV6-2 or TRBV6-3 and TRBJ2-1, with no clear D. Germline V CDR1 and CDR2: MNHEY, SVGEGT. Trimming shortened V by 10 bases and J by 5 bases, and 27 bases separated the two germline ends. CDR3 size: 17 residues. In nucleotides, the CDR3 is TGTGCCACCCAGGCCGAACGTCGTATTGGCAGCAACAATGAGCAGTTCTTC. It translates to CATQAERRIGSNNEQFF.

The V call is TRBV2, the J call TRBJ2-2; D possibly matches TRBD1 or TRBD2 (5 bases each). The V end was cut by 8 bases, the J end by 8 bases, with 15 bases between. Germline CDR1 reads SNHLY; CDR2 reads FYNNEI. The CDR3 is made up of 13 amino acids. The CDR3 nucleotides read TGTGCCAGCGGGGGAACTCCCGGAGGGGAGCTGTTTTTT. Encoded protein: CASGGTPGGELFF.

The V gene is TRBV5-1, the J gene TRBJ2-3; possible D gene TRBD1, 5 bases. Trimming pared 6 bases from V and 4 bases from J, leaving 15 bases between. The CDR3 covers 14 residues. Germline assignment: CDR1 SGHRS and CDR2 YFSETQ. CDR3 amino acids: CASTKTDASDTQYF. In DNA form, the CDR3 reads TGCGCCAGCACCAAGACAGACGCATCAGATACGCAGTATTTT.

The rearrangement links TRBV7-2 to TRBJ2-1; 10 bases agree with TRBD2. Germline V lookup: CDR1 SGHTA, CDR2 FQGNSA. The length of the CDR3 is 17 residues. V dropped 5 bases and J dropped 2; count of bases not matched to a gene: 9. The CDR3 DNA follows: TGTGCCAGCAGCCCCTTGCCTAGCGGGGGCCCCTACAATGAGCAGTTCTTC. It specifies CASSPLPSGGPYNEQFF.

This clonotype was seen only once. The CDR3, as DNA: TGTGCCAGCCTACGAGCGGGCTCCTACAATGAGCAGTTCTTC. Protein product: CASLRAGSYNEQFF. The chain carries TRBV6-2 or TRBV6-3 and TRBJ2-1, with a weak D call TRBD2 (6 bases). Germline CDR1 is MNHEY and CDR2 is SVGEGT. This CDR3 is built from 14 residues. V was pared by 8 bases and J by 0 bases, with 11 bases between.

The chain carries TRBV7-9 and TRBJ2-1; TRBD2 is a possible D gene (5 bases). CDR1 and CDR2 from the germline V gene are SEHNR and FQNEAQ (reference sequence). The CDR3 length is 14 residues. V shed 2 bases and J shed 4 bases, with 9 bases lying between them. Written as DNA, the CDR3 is TGTGCCAGCAGCTTAAGCGGTTCTTACAATGAGCAGTTCTTC. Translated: CASSLSGSYNEQFF.

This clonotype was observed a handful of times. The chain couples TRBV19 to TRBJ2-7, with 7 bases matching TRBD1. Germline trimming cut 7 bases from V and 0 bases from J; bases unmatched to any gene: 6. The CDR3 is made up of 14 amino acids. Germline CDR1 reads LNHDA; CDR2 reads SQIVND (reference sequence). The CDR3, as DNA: TGTGCCAGTACTCCGAGGACAGGCTCCTACGAGCAGTACTTC. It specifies CASTPRTGSYEQYF.

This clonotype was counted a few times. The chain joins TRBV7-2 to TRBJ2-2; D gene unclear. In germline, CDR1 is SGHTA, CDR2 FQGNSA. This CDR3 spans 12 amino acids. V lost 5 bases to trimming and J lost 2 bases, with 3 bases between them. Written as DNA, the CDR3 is TGTGCCAGCAGCATAAACACCGGGGAGCTGTTTTTT. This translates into CASSINTGELFF.